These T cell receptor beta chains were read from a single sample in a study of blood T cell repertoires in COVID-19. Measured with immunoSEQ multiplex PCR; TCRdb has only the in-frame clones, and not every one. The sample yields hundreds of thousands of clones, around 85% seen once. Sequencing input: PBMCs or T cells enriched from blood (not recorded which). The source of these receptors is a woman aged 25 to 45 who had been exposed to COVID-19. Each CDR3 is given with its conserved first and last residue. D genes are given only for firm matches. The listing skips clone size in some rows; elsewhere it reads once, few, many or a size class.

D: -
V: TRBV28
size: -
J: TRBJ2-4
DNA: TGTGCCACTCAACAGTTAGCCAAAAACATTCAGTACTTC
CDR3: CATQQLAKNIQYF

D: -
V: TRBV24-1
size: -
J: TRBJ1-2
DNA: TGTGCCACCAGTGTTGCCGGTGTAAGCTACACCTTC
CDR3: CATSVAGVSYTF

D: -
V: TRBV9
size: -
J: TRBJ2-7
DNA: TGTGCCAGCAGCGTCCTTGACAGTGCCTACGAGCAGTACTTC
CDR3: CASSVLDSAYEQYF

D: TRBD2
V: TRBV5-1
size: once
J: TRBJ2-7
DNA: TGCGCCAGCAGCCCGGGCGGGAGGGCCATCTACGAGCAGTACTTC
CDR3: CASSPGGRAIYEQYF

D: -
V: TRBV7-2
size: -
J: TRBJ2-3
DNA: TGTGCCAGCAGCTTAGCGGGGGGGCTCGGGAGCACAGATACGCAGTATTTT
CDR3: CASSLAGGLGSTDTQYF

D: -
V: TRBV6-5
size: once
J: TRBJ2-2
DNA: TGTGCCAGCAGTTCGGGACTCTTTAACACCGGGGAGCTGTTTTTT
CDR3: CASSSGLFNTGELFF

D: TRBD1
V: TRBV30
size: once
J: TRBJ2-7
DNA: TGTGCCTGGAGTTTACAGGGGCCATACGAGCAGTACTTC
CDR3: CAWSLQGPYEQYF

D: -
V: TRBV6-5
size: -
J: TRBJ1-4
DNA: TGTGCCAGCACTTCGCGTGGGAGGGAAGGAGAAAAACTGTTTTTT
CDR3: CASTSRGREGEKLFF

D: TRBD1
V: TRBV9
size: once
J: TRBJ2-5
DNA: TGTGCCAGCAGCAAGGGACAGGGGGCGAGAGAGACCCAGTACTTC
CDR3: CASSKGQGARETQYF

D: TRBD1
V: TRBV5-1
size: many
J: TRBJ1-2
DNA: TGCGCCAGCAGCCGACAAACAGGGGTGATTAGGGGCTACACCTTC
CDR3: CASSRQTGVIRGYTF

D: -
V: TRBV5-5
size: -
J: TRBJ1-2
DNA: TGTGCCAGCAGCTTGCTTGCGCGGGGGGGTTATGGCTACACCTTC
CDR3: CASSLLARGGYGYTF

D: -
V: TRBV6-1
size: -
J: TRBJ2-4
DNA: TGTGCCAGCAGTGAATTAGCACGAAAAAACATTCAGTACTTC
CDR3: CASSELARKNIQYF

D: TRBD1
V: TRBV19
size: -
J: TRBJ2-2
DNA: TGTGCCAGTAGTCCCGGGACAGGGAATAGGTCACCTGGGGAGCTGTTTTTT
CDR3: CASSPGTGNRSPGELFF

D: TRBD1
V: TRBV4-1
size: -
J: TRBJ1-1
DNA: TGCGCCAGCAGCCGCGGACAGGGAAGTACTGAAGCTTTCTTT
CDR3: CASSRGQGSTEAFF

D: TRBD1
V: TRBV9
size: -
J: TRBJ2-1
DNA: TGTGCCAGCAGCGATGGGACAGGGTGGAGTGAGCAGTTCTTC
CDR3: CASSDGTGWSEQFF

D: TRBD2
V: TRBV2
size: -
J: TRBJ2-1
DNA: TGTGCCAGCAGTGCAGCGACTAGCGGGAGTCATGAGCAGTTCTTC
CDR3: CASSAATSGSHEQFF

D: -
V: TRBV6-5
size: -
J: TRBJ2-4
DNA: TGTGCCAGTTCGTCGGCGGAGGGAAACATTCAGTACTTC
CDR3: CASSSAEGNIQYF

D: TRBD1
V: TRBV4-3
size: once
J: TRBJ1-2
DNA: TGCGCCAGCAGCCAGGGGGACAGGATAAACTATGGCTACACCTTC
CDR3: CASSQGDRINYGYTF

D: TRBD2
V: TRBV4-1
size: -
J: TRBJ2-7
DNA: TGCGCCAGCAGCCAAGATCTGGCGGGAGGGCCTAAGGAGCAGTACTTC
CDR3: CASSQDLAGGPKEQYF

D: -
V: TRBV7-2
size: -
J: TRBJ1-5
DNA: TGTGCCAGCAGCGTACAGGGCGGCGGTCAGCCCCAGCATTTT
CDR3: CASSVQGGGQPQHF

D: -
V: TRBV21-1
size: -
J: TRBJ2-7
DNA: TGTGCCAGCAGCAATTGGCCTCACGAGCAGTACTTC
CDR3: CASSNWPHEQYF

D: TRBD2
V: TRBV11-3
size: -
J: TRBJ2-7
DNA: TGTGCCAGCAGTCTGATGCGGGAGACTGAGCAGTACTTC
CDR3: CASSLMRETEQYF